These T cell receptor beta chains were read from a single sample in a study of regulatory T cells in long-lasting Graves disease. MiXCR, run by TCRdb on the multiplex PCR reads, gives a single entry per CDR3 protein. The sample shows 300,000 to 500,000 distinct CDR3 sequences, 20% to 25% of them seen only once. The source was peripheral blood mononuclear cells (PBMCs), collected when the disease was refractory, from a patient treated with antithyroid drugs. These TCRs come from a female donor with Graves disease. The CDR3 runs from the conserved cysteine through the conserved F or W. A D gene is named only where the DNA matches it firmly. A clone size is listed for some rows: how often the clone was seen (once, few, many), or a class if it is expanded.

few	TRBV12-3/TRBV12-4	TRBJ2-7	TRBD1	CASSAPERTGRYEQYF	TGTGCCAGCAGTGCACCAGAGAGGACAGGGCGCTACGAGCAGTACTTC
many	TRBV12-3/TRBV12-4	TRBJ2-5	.	CASKRLQETQYF	TGTGCCAGCAAGCGGCTCCAAGAGACCCAGTACTTC
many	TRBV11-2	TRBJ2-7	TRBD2	CASSRWTSGRNYEQYF	TGTGCCAGCAGTCGCTGGACTAGCGGGAGGAACTACGAGCAGTACTTC
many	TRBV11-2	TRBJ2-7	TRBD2	CASRLLAGVSEEQYF	TGTGCCAGCAGATTACTAGCGGGAGTTTCAGAAGAGCAGTACTTC
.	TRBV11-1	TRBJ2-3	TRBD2	CASSLEGLLTRDTQYF	TGTGCCAGCAGCTTGGAGGGACTACTCACCAGGGATACGCAGTATTTT
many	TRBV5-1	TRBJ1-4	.	CASSLSTPSRGLFF	TGCGCCAGCAGCTTGAGTACACCATCAAGGGGACTGTTTTTT
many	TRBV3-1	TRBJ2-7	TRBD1	CASSRGQGWYEQYF	TGTGCCAGCAGCCGGGGACAGGGATGGTACGAGCAGTACTTC
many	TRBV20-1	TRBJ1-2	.	CSAPPGASHNYGYTF	TGCAGTGCCCCCCCTGGGGCGTCCCATAACTATGGCTACACCTTC
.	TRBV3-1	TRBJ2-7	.	CASSQATPGIFDEQYF	TGTGCCAGCAGCCAAGCCACCCCAGGGATTTTCGACGAGCAGTACTTC
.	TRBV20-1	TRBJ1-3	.	CSALPRNSGNTIYF	TGCAGTGCTCTCCCACGCAACTCTGGAAACACCATATATTTT
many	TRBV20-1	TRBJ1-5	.	CSATPTPGEQPQHF	TGCAGTGCTACCCCTACGCCAGGGGAACAGCCCCAGCATTTT
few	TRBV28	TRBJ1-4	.	CASRDKLYATNEKLFF	TGTGCCAGCAGAGACAAGTTATATGCAACTAATGAAAAACTGTTTTTT
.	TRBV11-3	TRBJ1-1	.	CASSSTPGTSETAFF	TGTGCCAGCAGCTCCACGCCCGGGACATCGGAGACAGCTTTCTTT
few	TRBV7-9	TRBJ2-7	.	CASSFGSVREVEQYF	TGTGCCAGCAGCTTTGGCAGTGTGAGGGAAGTCGAGCAGTACTTC
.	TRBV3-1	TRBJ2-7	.	CASSQWSRSYEQYF	TGTGCCAGCAGCCAATGGTCCCGCTCCTACGAGCAGTACTTC
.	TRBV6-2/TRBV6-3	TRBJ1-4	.	CASSDVQGPTNEKLFF	TGTGCCAGCAGCGACGTTCAGGGGCCAACTAATGAAAAACTGTTTTTT
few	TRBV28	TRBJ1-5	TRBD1	CASSFDRASNQPQHF	TGTGCCAGCAGTTTCGACAGGGCAAGCAATCAGCCCCAGCATTTT
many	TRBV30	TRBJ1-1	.	CAWSPQSNTEAFF	TGTGCCTGGAGTCCTCAGAGTAACACTGAAGCTTTCTTT
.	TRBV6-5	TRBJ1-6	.	CASSYSTASPLHF	TGTGCCAGCAGTTACTCGACGGCCTCACCCCTCCACTTT
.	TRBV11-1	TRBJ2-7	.	CASSLSFLGRGNDYEQYF	TGTGCCAGCAGCTTATCCTTTCTAGGGCGGGGAAACGACTACGAGCAGTACTTC
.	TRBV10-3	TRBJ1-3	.	CATAQQLGNTIYF	TGTGCCACCGCCCAACAGTTAGGAAACACCATATATTTT
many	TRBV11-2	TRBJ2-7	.	CASSLVTGNYEQYF	TGTGCCAGCAGCTTAGTCACAGGAAACTACGAGCAGTACTTC
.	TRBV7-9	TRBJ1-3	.	CASSLGADTIYF	TGTGCCAGCAGCTTGGGGGCCGACACCATATATTTT
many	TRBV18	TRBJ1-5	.	CASSRDGNQPQHF	TGTGCCAGCTCACGGGACGGTAATCAGCCCCAGCATTTT
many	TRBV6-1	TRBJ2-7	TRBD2	CASRASSGSGTYEQYF	TGTGCCAGCAGGGCCAGTAGCGGGAGCGGCACCTACGAGCAGTACTTC